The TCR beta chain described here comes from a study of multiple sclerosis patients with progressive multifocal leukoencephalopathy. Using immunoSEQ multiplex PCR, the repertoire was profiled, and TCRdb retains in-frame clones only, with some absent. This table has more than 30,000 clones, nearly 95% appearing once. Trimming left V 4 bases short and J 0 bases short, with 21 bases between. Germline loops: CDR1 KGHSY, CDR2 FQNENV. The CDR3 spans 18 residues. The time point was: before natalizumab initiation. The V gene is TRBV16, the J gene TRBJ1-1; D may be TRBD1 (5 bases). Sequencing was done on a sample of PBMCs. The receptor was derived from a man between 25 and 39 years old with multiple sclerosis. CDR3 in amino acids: CASSLLEQGNPMNTEAFF. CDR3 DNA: TGTGCCAGCAGCCTCCTCGAGCAGGGTAATCCCATGAACACTGAAGCTTTCTTT.